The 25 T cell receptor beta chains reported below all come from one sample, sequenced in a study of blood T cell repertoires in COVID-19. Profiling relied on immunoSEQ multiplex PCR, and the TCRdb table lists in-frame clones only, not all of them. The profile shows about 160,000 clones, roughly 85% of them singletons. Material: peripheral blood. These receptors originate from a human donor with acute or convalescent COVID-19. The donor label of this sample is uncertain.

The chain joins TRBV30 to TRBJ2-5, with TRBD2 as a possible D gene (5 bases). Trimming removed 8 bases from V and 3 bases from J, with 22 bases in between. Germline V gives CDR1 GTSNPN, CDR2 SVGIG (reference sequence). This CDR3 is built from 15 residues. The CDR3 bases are TGTGCCCTGGAGGAAAGGGCCCGGGCGAAAGAGACCCAGTACTTC. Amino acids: CALEERARAKETQYF. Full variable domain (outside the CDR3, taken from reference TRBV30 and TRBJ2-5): SQTIHQWPATLVQPVGSPLSLECTVEGTSNPNLYWYRQAAGRGLQLLFYSVGIGQISSEVPQNLSASRPQDRQFILSSKKLLLSDSGFYLCALEERARAKETQYFGPGTRLLVL.

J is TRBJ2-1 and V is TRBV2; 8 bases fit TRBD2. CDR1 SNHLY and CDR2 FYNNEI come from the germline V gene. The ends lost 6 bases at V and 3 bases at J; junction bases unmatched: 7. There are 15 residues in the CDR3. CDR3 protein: CASSQTGGVYNEQFF. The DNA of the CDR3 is TGTGCCAGCAGCCAAACGGGGGGGGTCTACAATGAGCAGTTCTTC.

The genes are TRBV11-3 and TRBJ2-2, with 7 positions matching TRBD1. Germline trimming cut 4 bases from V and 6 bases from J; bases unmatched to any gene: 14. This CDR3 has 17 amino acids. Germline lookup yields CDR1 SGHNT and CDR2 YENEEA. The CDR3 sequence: CASSSSTGTVGAGELFF. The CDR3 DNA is TGTGCCAGCAGCTCTTCAACCGGGACAGTCGGAGCCGGGGAGCTGTTTTTT.

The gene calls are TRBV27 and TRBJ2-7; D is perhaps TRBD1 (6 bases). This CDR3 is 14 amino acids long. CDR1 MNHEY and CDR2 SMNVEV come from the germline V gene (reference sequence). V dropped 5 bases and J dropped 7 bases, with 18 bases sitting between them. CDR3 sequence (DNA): TGTGCCAGCAGTCCAACAGGGATGCCGAGGGAGCAGTACTTC. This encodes CASSPTGMPREQYF.

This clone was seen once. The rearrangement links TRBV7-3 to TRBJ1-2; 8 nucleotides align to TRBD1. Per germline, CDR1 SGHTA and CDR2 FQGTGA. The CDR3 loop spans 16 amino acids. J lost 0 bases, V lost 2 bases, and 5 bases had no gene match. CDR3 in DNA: TGTGCCAGCAGCTTACTGAGGACAGGGTCTAACTATGGCTACACCTTC. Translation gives CASSLLRTGSNYGYTF.

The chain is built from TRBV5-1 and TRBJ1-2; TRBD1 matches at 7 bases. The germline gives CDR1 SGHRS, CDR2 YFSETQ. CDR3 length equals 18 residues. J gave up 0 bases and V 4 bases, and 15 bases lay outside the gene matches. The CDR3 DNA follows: TGCGCCAGCAGCCCGTTTTACGGACAGGCCGAAGCTAACTATGGCTACACCTTC. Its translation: CASSPFYGQAEANYGYTF. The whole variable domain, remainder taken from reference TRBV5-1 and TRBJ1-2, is KAGVTQTPRYLIKTRGQQVTLSCSPISGHRSVSWYQQTPGQGLQFLFEYFSETQRNKGNFPGRFSGRQFSNSRSEMNVSTLELGDSALYLCASSPFYGQAEANYGYTFGSGTRLTVV.

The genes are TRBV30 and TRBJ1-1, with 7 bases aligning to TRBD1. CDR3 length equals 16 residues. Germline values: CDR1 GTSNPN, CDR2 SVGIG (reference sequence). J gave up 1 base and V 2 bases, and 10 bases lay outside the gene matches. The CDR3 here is CAWSPLFRDRNTEAFF. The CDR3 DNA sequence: TGTGCCTGGAGTCCTCTGTTCCGGGACAGGAACACTGAAGCTTTCTTT.

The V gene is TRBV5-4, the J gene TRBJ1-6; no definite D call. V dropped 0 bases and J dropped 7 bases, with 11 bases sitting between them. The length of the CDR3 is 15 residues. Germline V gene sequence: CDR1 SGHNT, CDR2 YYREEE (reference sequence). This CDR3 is CASSLDSSRNSPLHF. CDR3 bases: TGTGCCAGCAGCTTGGACAGCTCCAGAAATTCACCCCTCCACTTT.

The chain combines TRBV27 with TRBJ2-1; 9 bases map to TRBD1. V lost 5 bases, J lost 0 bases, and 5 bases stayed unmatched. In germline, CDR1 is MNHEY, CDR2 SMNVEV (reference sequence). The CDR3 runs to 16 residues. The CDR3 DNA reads TGTGCCAGCAGTCCGGGACAGGGAATCTCCTACAATGAGCAGTTCTTC. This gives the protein CASSPGQGISYNEQFF.

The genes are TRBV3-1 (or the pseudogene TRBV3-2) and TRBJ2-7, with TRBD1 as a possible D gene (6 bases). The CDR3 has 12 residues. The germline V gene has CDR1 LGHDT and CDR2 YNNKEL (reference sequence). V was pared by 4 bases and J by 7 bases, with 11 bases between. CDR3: CASSPGTSEQYF. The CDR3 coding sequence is TGTGCCAGCAGCCCCGGGACATCGGAGCAGTACTTC.

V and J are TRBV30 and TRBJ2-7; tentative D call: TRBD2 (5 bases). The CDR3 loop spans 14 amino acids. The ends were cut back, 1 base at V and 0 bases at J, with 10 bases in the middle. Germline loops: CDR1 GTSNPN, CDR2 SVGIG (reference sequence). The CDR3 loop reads CAWSAGLSSYEQYF. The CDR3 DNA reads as TGTGCCTGGAGTGCGGGATTAAGCTCCTACGAGCAGTACTTC.

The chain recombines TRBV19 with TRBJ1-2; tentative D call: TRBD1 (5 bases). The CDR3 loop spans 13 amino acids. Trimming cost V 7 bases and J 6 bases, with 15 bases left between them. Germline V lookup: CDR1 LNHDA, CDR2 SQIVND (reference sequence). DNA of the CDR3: TGTGCCAGTACCGGGGGGTTTGGGGATGGCTACACCTTC. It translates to CASTGGFGDGYTF.

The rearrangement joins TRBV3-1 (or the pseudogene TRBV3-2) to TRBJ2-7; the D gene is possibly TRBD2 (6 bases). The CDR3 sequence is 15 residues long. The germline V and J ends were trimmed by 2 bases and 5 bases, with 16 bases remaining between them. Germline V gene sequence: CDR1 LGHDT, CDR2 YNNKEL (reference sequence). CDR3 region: CASSQPGLGVDEQYF. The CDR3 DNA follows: TGTGCCAGCAGCCAACCGGGACTGGGGGTCGACGAGCAGTACTTC.

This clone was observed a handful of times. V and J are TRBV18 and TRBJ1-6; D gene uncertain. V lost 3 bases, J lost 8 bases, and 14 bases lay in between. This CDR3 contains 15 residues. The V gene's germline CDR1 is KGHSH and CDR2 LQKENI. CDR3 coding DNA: TGTGCCAGCTCACCGTTCCGAGGGCAGGATTCACCCCTCCACTTT. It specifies CASSPFRGQDSPLHF.

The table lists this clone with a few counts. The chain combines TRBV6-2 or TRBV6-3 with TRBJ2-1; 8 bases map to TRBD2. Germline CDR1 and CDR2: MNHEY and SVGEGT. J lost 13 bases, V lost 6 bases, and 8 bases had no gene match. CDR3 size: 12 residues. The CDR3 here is CASSVSGGRQFF. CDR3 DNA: TGTGCCAGCAGCGTCAGCGGGGGTCGACAGTTCTTC.

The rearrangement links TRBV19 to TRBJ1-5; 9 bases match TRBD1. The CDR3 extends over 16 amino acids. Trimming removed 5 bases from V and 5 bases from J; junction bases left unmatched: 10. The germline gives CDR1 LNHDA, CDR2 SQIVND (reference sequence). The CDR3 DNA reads TGTGCCAGTAGTGGAGGACAGGGGAGGTTGGATCAGCCCCAGCATTTT. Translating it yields CASSGGQGRLDQPQHF. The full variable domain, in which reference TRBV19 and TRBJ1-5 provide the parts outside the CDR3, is DGGITQSPKYLFRKEGQNVTLSCEQNLNHDAMYWYRQDPGQGLRLIYYSQIVNDFQKGDIAEGYSVSREKKESFPLTVTSAQKNPTAFYLCASSGGQGRLDQPQHFGDGTRLSIL.

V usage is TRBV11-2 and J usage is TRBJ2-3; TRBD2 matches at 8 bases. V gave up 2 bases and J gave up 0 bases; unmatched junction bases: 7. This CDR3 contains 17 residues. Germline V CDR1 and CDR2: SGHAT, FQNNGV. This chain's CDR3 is CASSLMARGASTDTQYF. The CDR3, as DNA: TGTGCCAGCAGCTTAATGGCGCGGGGGGCTAGCACAGATACGCAGTATTTT.

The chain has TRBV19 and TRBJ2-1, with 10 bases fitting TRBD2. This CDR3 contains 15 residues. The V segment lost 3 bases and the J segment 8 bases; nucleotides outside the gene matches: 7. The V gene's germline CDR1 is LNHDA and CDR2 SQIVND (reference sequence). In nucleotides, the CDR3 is TGTGCCAGTAGTATCCAAGCGGGGGGGCGGTATGAGCAGTTCTTC. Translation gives CASSIQAGGRYEQFF.

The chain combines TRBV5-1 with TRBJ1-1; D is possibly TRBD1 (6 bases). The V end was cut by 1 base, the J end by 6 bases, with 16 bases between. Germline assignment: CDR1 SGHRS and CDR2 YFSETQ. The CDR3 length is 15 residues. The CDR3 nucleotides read TGCGCCAGCAGCTTGTCCCCTCCAGGGGCCCCTGAAGCTTTCTTT. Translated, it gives CASSLSPPGAPEAFF.

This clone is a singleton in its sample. CDR3 nucleotides: TGTGCCAGCAGCTCGTACTGGGGGGTCGCTTCCTACAATGAGCAGTTCTTC. Translating gives CASSSYWGVASYNEQFF. The rearrangement links TRBV7-9 to TRBJ2-1; tentatively, D is TRBD2 (6 bases). There are 17 residues in the CDR3. The germline gives CDR1 SEHNR, CDR2 FQNEAQ (reference sequence). V lost 4 bases, J lost 1 base, and 17 bases lay in between. Full variable domain (missing parts from reference TRBV7-9 and TRBJ2-1): DTGVSQNPRHKITKRGQNVTFRCDPISEHNRLYWYRQTLGQGPEFLTYFQNEAQLEKSRLLSDRFSAERPKGSFSTLEIQRTEQGDSAMYLCASSSYWGVASYNEQFFGPGTRLTVL.

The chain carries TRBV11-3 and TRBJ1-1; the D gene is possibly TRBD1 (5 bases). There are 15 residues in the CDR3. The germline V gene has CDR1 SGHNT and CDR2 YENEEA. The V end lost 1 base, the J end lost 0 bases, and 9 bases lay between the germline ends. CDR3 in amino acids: CASSLGGAMNTEAFF. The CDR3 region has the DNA TGTGCCAGCAGCTTAGGTGGGGCAATGAACACTGAAGCTTTCTTT. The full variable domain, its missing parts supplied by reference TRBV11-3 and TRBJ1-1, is EAGVVQSPRYKIIEKKQPVAFWCNPISGHNTLYWYLQNLGQGPELLIRYENEEAVDDSQLPKDRFSAERLKGVDSTLKIQPAELGDSAVYLCASSLGGAMNTEAFFGQGTRLTVV.

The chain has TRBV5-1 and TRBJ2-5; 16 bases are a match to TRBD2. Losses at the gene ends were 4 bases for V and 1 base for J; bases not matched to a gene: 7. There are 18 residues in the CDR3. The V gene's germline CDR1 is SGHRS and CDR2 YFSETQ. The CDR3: CASSPGTSGGVGQETQYF. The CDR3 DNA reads TGCGCCAGCAGCCCCGGGACTAGCGGGGGGGTTGGCCAAGAGACCCAGTACTTC.

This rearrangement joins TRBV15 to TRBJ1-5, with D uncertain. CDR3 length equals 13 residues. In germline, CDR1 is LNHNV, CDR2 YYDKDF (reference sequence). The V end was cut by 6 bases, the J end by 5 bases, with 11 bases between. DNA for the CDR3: TGTGCCACCAGACAGTCCTCCGATCAGCCCCAGCATTTT. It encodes CATRQSSDQPQHF.

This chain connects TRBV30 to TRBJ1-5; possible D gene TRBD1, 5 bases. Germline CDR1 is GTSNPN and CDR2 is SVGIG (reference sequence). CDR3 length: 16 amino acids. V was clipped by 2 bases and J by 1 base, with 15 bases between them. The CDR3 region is CAWSQKGQISNQPQHF. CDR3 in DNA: TGTGCCTGGAGTCAGAAAGGACAAATAAGCAATCAGCCCCAGCATTTT.

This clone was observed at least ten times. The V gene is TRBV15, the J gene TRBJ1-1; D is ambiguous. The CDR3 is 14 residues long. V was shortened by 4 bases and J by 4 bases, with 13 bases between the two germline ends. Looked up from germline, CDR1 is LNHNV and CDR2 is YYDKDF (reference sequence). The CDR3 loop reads CATSNRISGTEAFF. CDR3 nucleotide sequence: TGTGCCACCAGCAACCGTATTTCGGGCACTGAAGCTTTCTTT.